This TCR beta chain was sequenced for a study of control samples from healthy donors and cancer patients. Assay: immunoSEQ multiplex PCR; the TCRdb copy retains only in-frame clones and omits some. This sample carries about 59,000 clones, about 92% of them seen once, and the ten largest clones take less than 2%. V lost 2 bases, J lost 2 bases, and 13 bases lay in between. Germline V CDR1 and CDR2: LNHDA, SQIVND (reference sequence). The CDR3 has 15 residues. The receptor's source is a man between 40 and 49 years old with colorectal cancer. The V and J genes are TRBV19 and TRBJ2-7; weak D call: TRBD2 (6 bases). Sequencing was carried out using PBMCs. The CDR3 coding sequence is TGTGCCAGTAGTATAAGGGACGGAGGGCCCTACGAGCAGTACTTC. Protein product: CASSIRDGGPYEQYF.